A selection of T cell receptor beta chains follows, all from one sample in a study of OX40 agonist ivuxolimab in advanced cancers. TCRdb's table, derived via immunoSEQ multiplex PCR, lists solely in-frame clones and lacks some. This sample carries around 66,000 clones, 87% of them seen once, and the ten largest clones take 2%. The sample here was CD4+ or CD8+ T cells sorted from blood, taken in a trial of the OX40 agonist ivuxolimab. The receptors were gathered from an adult with an advanced solid tumor such as melanoma, head and neck, liver or kidney cancer. The CDR3 runs from the conserved cysteine through the conserved F or W. D genes are given only for firm matches. Some rows mark clone size as missing; the rest say once, few, many or name a class of expanded clone.

J gene	clone size	V gene	D gene	CDR3 protein	CDR3 DNA
TRBJ1-1	NA	TRBV7-2	TRBD1	CASSPHPGQGTEAFF	TGTGCCAGCAGTCCCCATCCGGGACAGGGAACTGAAGCTTTCTTT
TRBJ2-1	NA	TRBV9	NA	CASRGGAEQFF	TGTGCCAGCAGGGGTGGCGCAGAGCAGTTCTTC
TRBJ1-1	NA	TRBV15	TRBD1	CATSRDRESAEAFF	TGTGCCACCAGTCGGGACAGGGAGAGCGCTGAAGCTTTCTTT
TRBJ1-2	NA	TRBV30	TRBD1	CAWRVSRFGQGEIGYTF	TGTGCCTGGAGAGTTTCGCGATTTGGACAGGGGGAAATTGGCTACACCTTC
TRBJ1-6	NA	TRBV4-2	TRBD1	CASSQDPGQGYSPLHF	TGTGCCAGCAGCCAAGATCCCGGACAGGGTTATTCACCCCTCCACTTT
TRBJ1-5	NA	TRBV9	NA	CASSVAAGDQPQHF	TGTGCCAGCAGCGTAGCGGCAGGGGACCAGCCCCAGCATTTT
TRBJ2-5	once	TRBV27	TRBD1	CASSLSRQGARETQYF	TGTGCCAGCAGTTTATCCCGACAGGGGGCCAGAGAGACCCAGTACTTC
TRBJ2-7	NA	TRBV15	TRBD1	CATSRSPGQGYEQYF	TGTGCCACCAGCAGATCACCGGGACAGGGGTACGAGCAGTACTTC
TRBJ2-6	NA	TRBV18	NA	CASSAQEGPGANVLTF	TGTGCCAGCTCTGCTCAAGAGGGTCCTGGGGCCAACGTCCTGACTTTC
TRBJ2-5	NA	TRBV28	TRBD1	CASSLWTGGMETQYF	TGTGCCAGCAGTTTATGGACAGGGGGCATGGAGACCCAGTACTTC
TRBJ2-4	NA	TRBV11-2	TRBD2	CASSLDGTSGREIAKNIQYF	TGTGCCAGCAGCTTAGATGGGACTAGCGGGAGGGAGATAGCCAAAAACATTCAGTACTTC
TRBJ2-5	NA	TRBV9	TRBD2	CASSVVERGGRETQYF	TGTGCCAGCAGCGTAGTTGAGCGGGGGGGCCGGGAGACCCAGTACTTC
TRBJ2-1	NA	TRBV10-3	TRBD2	CAIRGGGSSYNEQFF	TGTGCCATCAGGGGCGGGGGGAGCTCCTACAATGAGCAGTTCTTC
TRBJ2-7	NA	TRBV5-4	NA	CASSRPQGNEQYF	TGTGCCAGCAGCAGGCCCCAAGGAAACGAGCAGTACTTC
TRBJ1-1	once	TRBV7-2	TRBD1	CASSLLRDRFANTEAFF	TGTGCCAGCAGCTTATTACGGGACAGGTTTGCGAACACTGAAGCTTTCTTT
TRBJ2-7	NA	TRBV27	TRBD1	CASSLLGGSDYEQYF	TGTGCCAGCAGTTTATTAGGGGGCTCGGACTACGAGCAGTACTTC
TRBJ1-1	NA	TRBV27	NA	CASSLRNPLEAFF	TGTGCCAGCAGTTTAAGGAACCCCCTTGAAGCTTTCTTT
TRBJ2-1	NA	TRBV7-9	NA	CASSLGISYNEQFF	TGTGCCAGCAGCTTAGGAATCTCCTACAATGAGCAGTTCTTC
TRBJ2-2	NA	TRBV5-1	TRBD2	CASSGPSGGALNTGELFF	TGCGCCAGCAGCGGACCTAGCGGGGGGGCCTTAAACACCGGGGAGCTGTTTTTT
TRBJ1-1	NA	TRBV28	NA	CASSDRERKFLYTEAFF	TGTGCCAGCAGCGACCGAGAAAGGAAATTCCTCTACACTGAAGCTTTCTTT